The sequence of this T cell receptor (beta chain) was determined in a study of control samples from healthy donors and cancer patients. This table comes from immunoSEQ multiplex PCR, and its TCRdb copy is limited to in-frame clones, with some not included. Of just over 150,000 clones in the sample, roughly 94% were seen once. This clone was observed once. In the same sample, other DNA sequences code for this CDR3. CDR3 length: 13 amino acids. V was pared by 1 base and J by 5 bases, with 8 bases between. The germline CDR1 and CDR2 sequences are SGHAT and FQNNGV. The source is a woman between 35 and 50 years old in good health. What was sequenced was blood. This sequence joins TRBV11-2 and TRBJ1-1, with no clear D. As DNA, the CDR3 is TGTGCCAGCAGCTTAGGTAGCGGAACTGAAGCTTTCTTT. Encoded protein: CASSLGSGTEAFF.